This entry features one TCR beta chain sequence. What this receptor recognizes is not known. No base quality information exists; no much larger clone differs at one position. The time point tag for this specimen amounts to: pre-treatment sample, taken before nivolumab and TIL therapy. Adults with stage 4 NSCLC were enrolled in a dual-center phase I trial from 2017 to January 2020. The samples were obtained from a phase I trial that was single-arm and open-label and tested tumor-infiltrating lymphocyte therapy combined with nivolumab in advanced non-small cell lung cancer. Blood mononuclear cells from EDTA tubes were separated on a Ficoll gradient and snap-frozen as pellets, and DNA was extracted from the cells using a Qiagen mini-prep kit. The record originates from a study of TIL therapy for anti-PD-1-resistant metastatic lung cancer (dated by TCRdb to the early 2020s). About the full investigation: Before any PD-1/PD-L1 blockade was given, tumors were harvested, nivolumab was then administered, and patients who progressed went on to receive lymphodepletion, an infusion of expanded TIL, and IL-2. Most of the cohort had lung adenocarcinoma, including a few EGFR-mutant tumors and two ALK-rearranged tumors, and half of the patients were either current or former smokers. A median non-synonymous tumor mutation burden of under 1.9 mutations per megabase was determined across the cohort by whole-exome sequencing. Tumor and peripheral blood T cell receptor beta sequencing was used to track clonotypes across tumor, expanded TIL product and serial blood samples. Among the enrolled patients, the median age was 54 years (range roughly 35-75), and the median tumor PD-L1 proportion score was about 6%.

TCR beta CDR3 regions were amplified from genomic DNA with the immunoSEQ v3 hsTCRB kit using bias-controlled multiplex PCR. An Illumina NextSeq 500 was used to sequence the TCR libraries, reaching some 2 million read pairs at survey level or roughly 4.5-6 million at deep level. Per the source publication's procedure: Clonality was reported by immunoSEQ Analyzer software, which also assigned V, D and J genes and filtered out non-productive sequences. Repertoires were compared by productive Simpson clonality and by the Morisita overlap index of productive TRB rearrangements between infused TIL and blood. Absolute clonotype counts in blood were estimated by multiplying the lymphocyte count by the CD3+ fraction and by the productive frequency of the clone. Drawn from immuneACCESS, this table holds only the in-frame rearrangements with V and J called that TCRdb kept. Clones are partly lost; checked studies trace under half to an unresolved V gene and leave the rest unexplained. From that table come the V and J calls and clone size; the DNA was used to work out D and trimming. In all, the sample holds about 57,000 clones, and around 79% of those were seen once. The top ten clones comprise 4.5% to 5.5% of the sample.

The paper's findings and limits, for the study overall: The study protocol defined all tumor marker inferences as exploratory. The baseline peripheral repertoire was partially replaced by infused TIL clonotypes, which then decayed over months, and persistence showed no apparent association with response. Generalizability was limited because the cohort was highly selected, with more treatment-naive, never-smoker and oncogene-addicted patients included than is typical.

The sequencing used blood, collected at baseline. The TCR sequence derives from a woman between 25 and 80 years old with non-small cell lung cancer.

The CDR3 protein sequence reads: CSARTSYGYTF. The nucleotide sequence reads TGCAGTGCCAGGACAAGCTATGGCTACACCTTC. Recombination connected TRBV20-1 to TRBJ1-2; a tentative D call is TRBD1 (5 bases match). According to the germline V gene (reference sequence), CDR1 reads DFQATT and CDR2 reads SNEGSKA. The CDR3 has 11 amino acids, counting the end cysteine and phenylalanine. The entry retains the CDR3 DNA only, 33 bases that are in frame from base 1. The trim is 6 bases for V and 4 bases for J, with a gap of 9 bases between the germline ends.